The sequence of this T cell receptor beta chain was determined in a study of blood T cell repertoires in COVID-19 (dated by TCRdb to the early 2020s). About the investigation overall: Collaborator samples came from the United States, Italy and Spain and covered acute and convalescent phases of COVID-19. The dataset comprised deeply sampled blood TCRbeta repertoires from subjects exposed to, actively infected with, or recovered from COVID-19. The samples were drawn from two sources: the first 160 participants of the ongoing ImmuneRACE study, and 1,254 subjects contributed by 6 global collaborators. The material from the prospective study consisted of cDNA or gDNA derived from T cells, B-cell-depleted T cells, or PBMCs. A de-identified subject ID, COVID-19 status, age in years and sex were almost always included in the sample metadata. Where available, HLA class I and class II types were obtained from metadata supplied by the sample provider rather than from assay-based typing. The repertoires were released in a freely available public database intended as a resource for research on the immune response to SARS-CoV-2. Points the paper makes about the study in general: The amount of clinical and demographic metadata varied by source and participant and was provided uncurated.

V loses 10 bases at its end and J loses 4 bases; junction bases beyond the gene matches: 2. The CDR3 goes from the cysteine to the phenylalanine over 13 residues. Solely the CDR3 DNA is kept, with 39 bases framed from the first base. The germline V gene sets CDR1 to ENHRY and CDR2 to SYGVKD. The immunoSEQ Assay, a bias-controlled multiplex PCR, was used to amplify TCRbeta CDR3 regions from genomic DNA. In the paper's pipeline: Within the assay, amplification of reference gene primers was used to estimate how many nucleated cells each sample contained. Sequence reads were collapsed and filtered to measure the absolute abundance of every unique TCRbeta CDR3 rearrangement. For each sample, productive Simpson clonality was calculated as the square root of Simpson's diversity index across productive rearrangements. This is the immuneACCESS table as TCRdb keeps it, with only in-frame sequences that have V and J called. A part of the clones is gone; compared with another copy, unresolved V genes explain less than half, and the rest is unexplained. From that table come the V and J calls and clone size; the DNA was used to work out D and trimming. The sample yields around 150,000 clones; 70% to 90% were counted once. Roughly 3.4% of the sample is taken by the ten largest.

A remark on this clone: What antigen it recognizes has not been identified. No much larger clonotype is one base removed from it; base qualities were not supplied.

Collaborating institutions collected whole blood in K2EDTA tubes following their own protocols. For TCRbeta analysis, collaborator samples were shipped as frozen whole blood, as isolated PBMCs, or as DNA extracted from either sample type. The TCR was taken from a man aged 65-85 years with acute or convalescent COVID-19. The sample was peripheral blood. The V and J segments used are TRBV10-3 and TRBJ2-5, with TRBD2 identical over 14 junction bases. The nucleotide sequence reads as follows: TGTGCCACCGGGACTAGCGGGAGAGAGACCCAGTACTTC. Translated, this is CATGTSGRETQYF.